The 8 T cell receptor beta chains below were found in one sample sequenced in a study of T cell repertoires in cytomegalovirus infection. TCRdb passed the reads through MiXCR, listing each CDR3 protein once. The sample holds some 800,000 distinct CDR3 sequences, under 35% seen once. The antigens these receptors bind are not known. Sequencing was performed on cultured CD8+ T cells from PBMCs, taken from culture after CMV antigen stimulation. The receptors shown here come from a human donor in good health (CMV status not recorded). Some clones in this sample may be carry-over from other donors' samples.

The sample holds a few counts of this clonotype. The J gene is TRBJ2-7, the V gene TRBV27, with TRBD1 matching 8 bases. This CDR3 is 15 amino acids long. CDR1 MNHEY and CDR2 SMNVEV come from the germline V gene (reference sequence). The trim removed 5 bases at V and 0 bases at J, leaving 6 bases unmatched. The CDR3 is CASSLRGHPSYEQYF. CDR3 sequence (DNA): TGTGCCAGCAGTCTCAGGGGGCACCCCTCCTACGAGCAGTACTTC.

The chain has TRBV4-2 and TRBJ2-7; no clear D gene. V lost 0 bases and J 0 bases, leaving 9 bases between the germline ends. Per germline, CDR1 LGHNA and CDR2 YNFKEQ. The length of the CDR3 is 15 residues. CDR3 sequence: CASSQEALFSYEQYF. For the CDR3, the DNA is TGTGCCAGCAGCCAAGAGGCACTATTCTCCTACGAGCAGTACTTC.

The sample holds a few counts of this clonotype. The rearrangement links TRBV11-3 to TRBJ2-1, with a possible D match to TRBD1 (6 bases). V gave up 1 base and J gave up 0 bases, with 13 bases separating them. Germline loops: CDR1 SGHNT, CDR2 YENEEA. The CDR3 covers 17 residues. CDR3: CASSLGPGVSSYNEQFF. CDR3 coding DNA: TGTGCCAGCAGCTTAGGCCCAGGGGTAAGCTCCTACAATGAGCAGTTCTTC.

This clonotype was observed a handful of times. The V gene is TRBV7-9, the J gene TRBJ2-1, with D maybe TRBD2 (5 bases). The CDR3 covers 16 residues. Trimming took off 1 base at V and 5 bases at J, with 15 bases between the two ends. From germline, CDR1 is SEHNR and CDR2 FQNEAQ (reference sequence). In DNA form, the CDR3 reads TGTGCCAGCAGCTTAGGTCTCGGGGAAGAGGACAATGAGCAGTTCTTC. Protein sequence: CASSLGLGEEDNEQFF.

The chain employs TRBV28 and TRBJ1-5; no clear D. The CDR3 spans 14 residues. Germline CDR1 and CDR2: MDHEN and SYDVKM. V was cut by 3 bases and J by 0 bases, with 6 bases left in between. CDR3 residues: CASSFPYSNQPQHF. CDR3 in DNA: TGTGCCAGCAGTTTCCCTTATAGCAATCAGCCCCAGCATTTT.

The CDR3 sequence is CASRQGISNQPQHF. In nucleotides, the CDR3 is TGTGCCAGCCGACAGGGTATCAGCAATCAGCCCCAGCATTTT. The chain links TRBV27 to TRBJ1-5, with 7 bases matching TRBD1. Germline CDR1 and CDR2: MNHEY and SMNVEV (reference sequence). This CDR3 spans 14 amino acids. Trimming removed 8 bases from V and 1 base from J; junction bases left unmatched: 5.

The chain uses TRBV7-6 and TRBJ2-6, with TRBD2 matching 7 bases. Germline values: CDR1 SGHVS, CDR2 FNYEAQ. The J segment lost 0 bases and the V segment lost 1 base, leaving 6 bases of the junction unmatched. The CDR3 spans 18 residues. CDR3: CASSLGAGVGSGANVLTF. The DNA for the CDR3 is TGTGCCAGCAGCTTAGGGGCGGGGGTCGGCTCTGGGGCCAACGTCCTGACTTTC.

There are a few counts of this clonotype. The rearrangement joins TRBV15 to TRBJ1-2, with D tentatively TRBD1 (5 bases). CDR3 length equals 13 residues. Per germline, CDR1 LNHNV and CDR2 YYDKDF (reference sequence). Between the trimmed V and J ends, which lost 3 bases and 6 bases, there was a span of 11 bases. The CDR3: CATSSEGNDGYTF. The DNA for the CDR3 is TGTGCCACCAGCAGTGAGGGGAACGATGGCTACACCTTC.